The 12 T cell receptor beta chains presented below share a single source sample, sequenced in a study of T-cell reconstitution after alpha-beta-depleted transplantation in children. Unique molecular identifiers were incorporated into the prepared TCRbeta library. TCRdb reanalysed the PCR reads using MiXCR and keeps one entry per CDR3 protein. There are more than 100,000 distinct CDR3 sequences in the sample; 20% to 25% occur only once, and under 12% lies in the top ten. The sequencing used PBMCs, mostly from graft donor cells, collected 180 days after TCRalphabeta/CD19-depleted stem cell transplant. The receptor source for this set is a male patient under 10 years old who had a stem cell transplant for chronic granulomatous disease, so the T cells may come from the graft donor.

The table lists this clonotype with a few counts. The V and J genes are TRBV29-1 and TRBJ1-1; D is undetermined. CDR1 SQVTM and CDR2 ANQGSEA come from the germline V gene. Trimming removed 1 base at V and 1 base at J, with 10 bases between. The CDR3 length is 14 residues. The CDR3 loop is CSVEGRLGNTEAFF. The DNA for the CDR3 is TGCAGCGTTGAAGGTCGTCTTGGGAACACTGAAGCTTTCTTT.

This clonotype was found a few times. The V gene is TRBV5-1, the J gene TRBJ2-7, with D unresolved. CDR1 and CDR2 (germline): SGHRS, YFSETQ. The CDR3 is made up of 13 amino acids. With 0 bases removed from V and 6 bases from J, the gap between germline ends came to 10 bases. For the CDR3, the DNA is TGCGCCAGCAGCTTGGGCCTAGGGTCCGAGCAGTACTTC. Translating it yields CASSLGLGSEQYF.

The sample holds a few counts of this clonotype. The CDR3 nucleotides are TGTGCCAGCAGTTGGGGGCACAGGGGAGAGACCCAGTACTTC. Protein: CASSWGHRGETQYF. This chain joins TRBV12-3 or TRBV12-4 and TRBJ2-5, with 7 bases aligning to TRBD1. The CDR3 loop spans 14 amino acids. V trimming: 4 bases; J trimming: 4 bases; junction bases outside the gene matches: 6.

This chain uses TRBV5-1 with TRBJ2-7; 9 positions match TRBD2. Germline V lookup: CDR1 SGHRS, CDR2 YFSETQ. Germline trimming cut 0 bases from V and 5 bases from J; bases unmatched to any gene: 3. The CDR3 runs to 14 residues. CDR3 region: CASSLARTSDEQYF. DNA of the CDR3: TGCGCCAGCAGCTTGGCCAGGACTAGCGACGAGCAGTACTTC.

CDR3 DNA: TGTGCCAGCAGCTTAAGACGCCTGTCCCTGGGCACAGATACGCAGTATTTT. Its protein is CASSLRRLSLGTDTQYF. The J gene is TRBJ2-3, the V gene TRBV7-8; D is uncertain. The V and J ends lost 2 bases and 1 base respectively, with 16 bases between them. This CDR3 has 17 amino acids. CDR1 and CDR2 (germline): SGHVS, FQNEAQ.

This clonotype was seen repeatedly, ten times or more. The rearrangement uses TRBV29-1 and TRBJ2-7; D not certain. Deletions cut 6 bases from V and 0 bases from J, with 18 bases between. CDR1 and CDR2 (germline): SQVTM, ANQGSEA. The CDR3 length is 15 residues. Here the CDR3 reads CSVVTRTAASYEQYF. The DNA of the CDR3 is TGCAGCGTCGTCACCCGGACGGCGGCCTCCTACGAGCAGTACTTC.

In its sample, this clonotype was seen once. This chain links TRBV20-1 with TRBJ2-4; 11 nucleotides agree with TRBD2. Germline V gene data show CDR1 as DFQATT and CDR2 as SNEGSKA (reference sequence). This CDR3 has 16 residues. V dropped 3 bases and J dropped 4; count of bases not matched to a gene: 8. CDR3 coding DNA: TGCAGTGCTAGGGGTGCGGCTAGCGGGGGGAAAAACATTCAGTACTTC. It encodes CSARGAASGGKNIQYF.

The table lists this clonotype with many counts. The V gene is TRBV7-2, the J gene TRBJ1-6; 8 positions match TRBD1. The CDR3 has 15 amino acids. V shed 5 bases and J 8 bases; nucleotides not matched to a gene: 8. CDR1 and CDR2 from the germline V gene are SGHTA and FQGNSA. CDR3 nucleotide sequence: TGTGCCAGCAGCGCCCACAGGGGGAAGGATTCACCCCTCCACTTT. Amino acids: CASSAHRGKDSPLHF.

This CDR3 is CASSQVVEQPQHF. CDR3 in DNA: TGCGCCAGCAGCCAAGTGGTGGAACAGCCCCAGCATTTT. The chain has TRBV4-1 and TRBJ1-5; D ambiguous. Deletions cut 1 base from V and 7 bases from J, with 8 bases between. The CDR3 has 13 residues. The germline CDR1 and CDR2 sequences are MGHRA and YSYEKL.

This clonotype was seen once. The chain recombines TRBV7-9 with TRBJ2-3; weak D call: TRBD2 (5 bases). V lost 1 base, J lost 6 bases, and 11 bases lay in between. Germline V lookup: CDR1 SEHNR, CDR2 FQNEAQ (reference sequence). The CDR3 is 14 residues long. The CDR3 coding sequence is TGTGCCAGCAGCTTAGTGAGGGAGTCCGATACGCAGTATTTT. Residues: CASSLVRESDTQYF. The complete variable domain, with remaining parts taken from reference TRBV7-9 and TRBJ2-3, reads DTGVSQNPRHKITKRGQNVTFRCDPISEHNRLYWYRQTLGQGPEFLTYFQNEAQLEKSRLLSDRFSAERPKGSFSTLEIQRTEQGDSAMYLCASSLVRESDTQYFGPGTRLTVL.

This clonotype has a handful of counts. Here the CDR3 DNA reads TGCAGCGCACCGGGACTACAGAACACAGATACGCAGTATTTT. This sequence encodes CSAPGLQNTDTQYF. The chain combines TRBV29-1 with TRBJ2-3; 7 bases are a match to TRBD2. With V trimmed by 7 bases and J by 2 bases, 9 bases remained unmatched. CDR3 length: 14 amino acids. Germline CDR1 is SQVTM and CDR2 is ANQGSEA.

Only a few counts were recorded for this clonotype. The CDR3 DNA follows: TGCAGCGTTGGGGAAGGGAGGGGACGTCAGCCCCAGCATTTT. Protein sequence: CSVGEGRGRQPQHF. The chain has TRBV29-1 and TRBJ1-5, with TRBD1 as a possible D gene (5 bases). This CDR3 has 14 amino acids. The germline CDR1 and CDR2 sequences are SQVTM and ANQGSEA. The V end lost 4 bases, the J end lost 6 bases, and 16 bases lay between the germline ends.